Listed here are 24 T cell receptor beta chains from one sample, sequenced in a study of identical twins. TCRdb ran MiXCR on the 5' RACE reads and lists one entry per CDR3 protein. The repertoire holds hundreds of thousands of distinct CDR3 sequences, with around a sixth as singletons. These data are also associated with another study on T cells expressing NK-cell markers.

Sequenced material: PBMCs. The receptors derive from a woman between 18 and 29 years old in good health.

DNA for the CDR3: TGTGCCAGTAGTACCTCGGACAGCTACGAGCAGTACTTC. Protein product: CASSTSDSYEQYF. V is TRBV19 and J is TRBJ2-7, with D perhaps matching TRBD1 (6 bases). CDR1 is LNHDA, CDR2 SQIVND, per germline (reference sequence). The CDR3 totals 13 residues. The germline V and J ends were trimmed by 4 bases and 3 bases, with 10 bases remaining between them.

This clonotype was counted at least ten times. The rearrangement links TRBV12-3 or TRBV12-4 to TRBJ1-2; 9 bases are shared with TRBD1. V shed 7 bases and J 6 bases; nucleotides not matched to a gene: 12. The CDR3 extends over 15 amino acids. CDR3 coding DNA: TGTGCCAGCAACCCCCGGGGACAGGGTTTGGATGGCTACACCTTC. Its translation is CASNPRGQGLDGYTF.

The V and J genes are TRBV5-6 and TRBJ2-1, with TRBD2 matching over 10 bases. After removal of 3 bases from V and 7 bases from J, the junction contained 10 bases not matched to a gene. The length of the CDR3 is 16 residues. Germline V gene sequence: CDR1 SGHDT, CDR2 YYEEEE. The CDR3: CASSWNKRGGRNEQFF. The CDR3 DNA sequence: TGTGCCAGCAGCTGGAACAAGCGGGGGGGCCGGAATGAGCAGTTCTTC.

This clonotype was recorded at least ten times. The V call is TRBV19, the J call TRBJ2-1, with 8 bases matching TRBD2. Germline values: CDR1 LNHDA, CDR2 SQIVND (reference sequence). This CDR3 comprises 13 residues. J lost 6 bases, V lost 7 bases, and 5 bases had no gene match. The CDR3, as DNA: TGTGCCAGTATAATAGCGGGATCCAATGAGCAGTTCTTC. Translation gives CASIIAGSNEQFF.

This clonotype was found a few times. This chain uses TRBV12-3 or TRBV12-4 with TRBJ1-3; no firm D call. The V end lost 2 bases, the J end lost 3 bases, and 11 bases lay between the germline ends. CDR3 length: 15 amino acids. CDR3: CASSLIQSHGNTIYF. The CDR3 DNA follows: TGTGCCAGCAGTTTAATACAGTCCCATGGAAACACCATATATTTT.

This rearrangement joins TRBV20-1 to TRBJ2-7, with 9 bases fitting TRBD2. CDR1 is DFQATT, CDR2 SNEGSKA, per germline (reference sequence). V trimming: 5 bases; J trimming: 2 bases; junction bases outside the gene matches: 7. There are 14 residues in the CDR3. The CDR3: CSAASGEYTYEQYF. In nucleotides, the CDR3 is TGCAGTGCTGCTAGCGGGGAATATACCTACGAGCAGTACTTC.

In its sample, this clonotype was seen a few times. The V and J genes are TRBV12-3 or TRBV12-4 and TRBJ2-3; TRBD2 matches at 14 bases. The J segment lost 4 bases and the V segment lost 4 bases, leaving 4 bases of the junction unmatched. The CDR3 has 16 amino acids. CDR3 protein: CASSSSGLAGADTQYF. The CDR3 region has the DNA TGTGCCAGCAGTTCATCGGGACTAGCGGGAGCAGATACGCAGTATTTT.

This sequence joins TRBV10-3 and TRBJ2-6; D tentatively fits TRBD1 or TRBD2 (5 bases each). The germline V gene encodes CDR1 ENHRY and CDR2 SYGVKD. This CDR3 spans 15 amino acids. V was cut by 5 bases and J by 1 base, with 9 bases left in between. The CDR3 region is CAISLGTSGANVLTF. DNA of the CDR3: TGTGCCATCAGTCTTGGGACGTCTGGGGCCAACGTCCTGACTTTC.

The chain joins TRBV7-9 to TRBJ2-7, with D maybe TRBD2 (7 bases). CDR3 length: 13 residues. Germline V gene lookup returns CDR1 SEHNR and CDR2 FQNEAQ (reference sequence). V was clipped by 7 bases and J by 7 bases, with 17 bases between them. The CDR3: CASMRPGGREQYF. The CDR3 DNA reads TGTGCCAGCATGAGACCGGGGGGCCGGGAGCAGTACTTC.

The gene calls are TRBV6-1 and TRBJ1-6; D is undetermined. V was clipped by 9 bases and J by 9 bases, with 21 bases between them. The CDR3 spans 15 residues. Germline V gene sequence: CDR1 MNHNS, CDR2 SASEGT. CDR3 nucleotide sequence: TGTGCCAGAGACGCGCCTGGCTTTGCCTTTTCACCCCTCCACTTT. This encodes CARDAPGFAFSPLHF.

Here the CDR3 DNA reads TGTGCCAGCAGCTTATGGTTGCCGGTTGCGAAGGGCGAGACCCAGTACTTC. It specifies CASSLWLPVAKGETQYF. The rearrangement links TRBV7-9 to TRBJ2-5, with no clear D. The CDR3 runs 17 residues. With 2 bases removed from V and 5 bases from J, the gap between germline ends came to 21 bases. Germline-derived CDR1 and CDR2 are SEHNR and FQNEAQ (reference sequence).

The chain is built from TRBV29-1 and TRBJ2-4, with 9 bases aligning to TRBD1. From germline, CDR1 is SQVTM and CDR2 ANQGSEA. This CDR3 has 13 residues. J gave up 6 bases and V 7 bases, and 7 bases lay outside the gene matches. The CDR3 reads CSGTGAHGNIQYF. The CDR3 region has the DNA TGCAGCGGGACAGGGGCGCACGGAAACATTCAGTACTTC.

The CDR3 loop reads CASAQPRGRFYNEQFF. CDR3 DNA sequence: TGTGCTAGTGCCCAACCACGCGGGCGTTTCTACAATGAGCAGTTCTTC. The chain combines TRBV12-5 with TRBJ2-1, with a tentative D call TRBD2 (5 bases). The CDR3 is 16 residues long. Looked up from germline, CDR1 is LGHNT and CDR2 is FRNRAP. Trimming took off 7 bases at V and 3 bases at J, with 19 bases between the two ends. The whole variable domain, filled in from reference TRBV12-5 and TRBJ2-1, reads DARVTQTPRHKVTEMGQEVTMRCQPILGHNTVFWYRQTMMQGLELLAYFRNRAPLDDSGMPKDRFSAEMPDATLATLKIQPSEPRDSAVYFCASAQPRGRFYNEQFFGPGTRLTVL.

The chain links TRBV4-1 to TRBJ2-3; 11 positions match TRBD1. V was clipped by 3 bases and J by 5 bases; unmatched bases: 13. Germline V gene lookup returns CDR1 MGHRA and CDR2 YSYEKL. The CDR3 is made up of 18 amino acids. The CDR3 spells CASSHGQGASRPEDTQYF. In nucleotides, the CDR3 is TGCGCCAGCAGCCATGGACAGGGGGCGAGCCGTCCCGAAGATACGCAGTATTTT.

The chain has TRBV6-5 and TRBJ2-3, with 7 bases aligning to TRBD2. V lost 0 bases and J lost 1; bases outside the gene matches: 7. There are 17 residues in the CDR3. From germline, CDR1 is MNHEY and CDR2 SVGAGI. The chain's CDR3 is CASSYSTPSGGTDTQYF. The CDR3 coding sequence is TGTGCCAGCAGTTACTCGACTCCTAGCGGCGGCACAGATACGCAGTATTTT.

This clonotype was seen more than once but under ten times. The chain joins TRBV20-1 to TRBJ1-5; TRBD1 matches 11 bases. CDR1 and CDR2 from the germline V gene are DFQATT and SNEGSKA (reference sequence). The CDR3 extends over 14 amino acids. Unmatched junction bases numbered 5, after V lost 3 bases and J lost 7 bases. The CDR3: CSASRGDRGQPQHF. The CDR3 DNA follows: TGCAGTGCTAGTAGGGGGGACAGGGGGCAGCCCCAGCATTTT.

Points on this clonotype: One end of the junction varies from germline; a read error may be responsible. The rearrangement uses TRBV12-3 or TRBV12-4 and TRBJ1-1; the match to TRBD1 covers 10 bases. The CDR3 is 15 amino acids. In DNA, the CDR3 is TGTGCCAGCAGTACCGGGACAGGGGCGAACGCTGAAGCTTTCTTT. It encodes CASSTGTGANAEAFF.

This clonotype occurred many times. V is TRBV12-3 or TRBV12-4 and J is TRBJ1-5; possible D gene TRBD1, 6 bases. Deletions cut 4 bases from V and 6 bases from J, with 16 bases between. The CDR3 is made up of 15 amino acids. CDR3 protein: CASSSDPGASQPQHF. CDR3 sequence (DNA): TGTGCCAGCAGTTCAGACCCGGGGGCAAGTCAGCCCCAGCATTTT.

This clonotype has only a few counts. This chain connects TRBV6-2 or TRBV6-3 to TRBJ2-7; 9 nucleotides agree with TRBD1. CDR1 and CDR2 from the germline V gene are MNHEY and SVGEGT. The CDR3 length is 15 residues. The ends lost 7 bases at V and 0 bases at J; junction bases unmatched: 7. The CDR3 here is CASNVRTGVSYEQYF. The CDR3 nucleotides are TGTGCCAGCAACGTCCGGACAGGGGTCTCCTACGAGCAGTACTTC.

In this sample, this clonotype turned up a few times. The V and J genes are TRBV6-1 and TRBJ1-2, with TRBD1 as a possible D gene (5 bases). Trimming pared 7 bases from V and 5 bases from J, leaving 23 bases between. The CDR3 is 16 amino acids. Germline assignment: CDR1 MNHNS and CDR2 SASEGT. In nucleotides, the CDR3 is TGTGCCAGCACCCTACGACAGACCACCGCCCTGTATGGCTACACCTTC. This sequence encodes CASTLRQTTALYGYTF.

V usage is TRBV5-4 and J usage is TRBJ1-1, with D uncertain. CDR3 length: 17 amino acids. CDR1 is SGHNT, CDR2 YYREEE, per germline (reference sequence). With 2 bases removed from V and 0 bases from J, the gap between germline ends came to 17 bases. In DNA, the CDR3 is TGTGCCAGCAGCTTATGGCCGGAGATTACTATGAACACTGAAGCTTTCTTT. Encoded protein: CASSLWPEITMNTEAFF.

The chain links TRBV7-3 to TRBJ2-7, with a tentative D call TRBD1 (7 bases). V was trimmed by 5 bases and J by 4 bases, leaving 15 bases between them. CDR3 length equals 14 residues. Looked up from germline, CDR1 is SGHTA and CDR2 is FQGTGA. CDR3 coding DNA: TGTGCCAGCAGCGGTCAGGGGGGAGATTACGAGCAGTACTTC. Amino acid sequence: CASSGQGGDYEQYF.

CDR3 residues: CSVESEGRARYTQYF. Here the CDR3 DNA reads TGCAGCGTTGAGTCTGAAGGACGGGCCCGATATACGCAGTATTTT. The rearrangement joins TRBV29-1 to TRBJ2-3, with unresolved D. V was pared by 3 bases and J by 7 bases, with 20 bases between. This CDR3 has 15 residues. In germline, CDR1 is SQVTM, CDR2 ANQGSEA.

In DNA form, the CDR3 reads TGTGCCAGCAGTCAAACCCCCTCCTACGAGCAGTACTTC. This sequence encodes CASSQTPSYEQYF. V usage is TRBV6-1 and J usage is TRBJ2-7; no reliable D call. V shed 5 bases and J shed 0 bases, with 8 bases lying between them. The CDR3 extends over 13 amino acids. Germline CDR1 is MNHNS and CDR2 is SASEGT.